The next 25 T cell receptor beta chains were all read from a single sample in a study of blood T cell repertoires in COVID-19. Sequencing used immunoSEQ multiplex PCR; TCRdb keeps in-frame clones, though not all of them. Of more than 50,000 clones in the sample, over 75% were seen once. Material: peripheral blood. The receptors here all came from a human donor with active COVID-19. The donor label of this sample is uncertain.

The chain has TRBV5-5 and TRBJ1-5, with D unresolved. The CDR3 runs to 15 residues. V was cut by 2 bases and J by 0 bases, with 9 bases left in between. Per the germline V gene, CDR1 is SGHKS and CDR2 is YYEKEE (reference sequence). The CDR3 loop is CASSLLGYSNQPQHF. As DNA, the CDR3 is TGTGCCAGCAGCTTATTGGGCTATAGCAATCAGCCCCAGCATTTT.

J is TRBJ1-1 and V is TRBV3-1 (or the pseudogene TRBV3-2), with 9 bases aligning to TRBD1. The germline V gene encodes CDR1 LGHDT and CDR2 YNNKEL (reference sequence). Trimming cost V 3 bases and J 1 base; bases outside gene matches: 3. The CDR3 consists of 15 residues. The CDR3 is CASSQGQGANTEAFF. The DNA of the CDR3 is TGTGCCAGCAGCCAGGGACAGGGAGCGAACACTGAAGCTTTCTTT.

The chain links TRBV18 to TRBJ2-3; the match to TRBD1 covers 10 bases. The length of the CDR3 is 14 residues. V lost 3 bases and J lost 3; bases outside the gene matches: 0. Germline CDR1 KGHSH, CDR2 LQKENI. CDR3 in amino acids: CASSPGQGTDTQYF. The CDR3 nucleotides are TGTGCCAGCTCACCGGGACAGGGGACAGATACGCAGTATTTT.

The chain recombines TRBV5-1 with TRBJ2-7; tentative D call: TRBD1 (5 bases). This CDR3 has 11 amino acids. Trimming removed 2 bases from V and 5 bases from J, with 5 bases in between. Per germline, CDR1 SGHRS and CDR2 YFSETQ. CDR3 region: CASSLGDEQYF. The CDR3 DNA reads TGCGCCAGCAGCTTAGGGGACGAGCAGTACTTC.

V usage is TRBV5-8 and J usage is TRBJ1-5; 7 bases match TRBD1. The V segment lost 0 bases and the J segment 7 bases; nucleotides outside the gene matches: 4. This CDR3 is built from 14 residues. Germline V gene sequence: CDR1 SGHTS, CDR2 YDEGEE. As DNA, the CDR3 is TGTGCCAGCAGCTTGGACAGGGGAGCACAGCCCCAGCATTTT. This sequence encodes CASSLDRGAQPQHF.

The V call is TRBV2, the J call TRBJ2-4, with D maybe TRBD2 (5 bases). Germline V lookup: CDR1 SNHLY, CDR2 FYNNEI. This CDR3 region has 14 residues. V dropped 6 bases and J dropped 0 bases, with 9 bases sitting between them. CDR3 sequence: CASSLGLAKNIQYF. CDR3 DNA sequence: TGTGCCAGCAGCCTTGGACTAGCCAAAAACATTCAGTACTTC. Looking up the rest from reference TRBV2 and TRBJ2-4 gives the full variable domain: EPEVTQTPSHQVTQMGQEVILRCVPISNHLYFYWYRQILGQKVEFLVSFYNNEISEKSEIFDDQFSVERPDGSNFTLKIRSTKLEDSAMYFCASSLGLAKNIQYFGAGTRLSVL.

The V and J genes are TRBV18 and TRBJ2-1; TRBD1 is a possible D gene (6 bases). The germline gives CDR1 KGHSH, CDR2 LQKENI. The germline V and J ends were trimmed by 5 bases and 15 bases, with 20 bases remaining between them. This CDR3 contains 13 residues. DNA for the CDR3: TGTGCCAGCTCAACCCTAACAGGGACGTGGCGGTTCTTC. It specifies CASSTLTGTWRFF.

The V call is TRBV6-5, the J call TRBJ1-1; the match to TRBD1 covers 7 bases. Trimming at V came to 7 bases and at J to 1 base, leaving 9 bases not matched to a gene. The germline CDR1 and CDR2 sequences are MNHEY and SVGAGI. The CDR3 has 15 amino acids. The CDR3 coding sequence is TGTGCCAGCAAAGGTACAGGGGCCCCGAACACTGAAGCTTTCTTT. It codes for CASKGTGAPNTEAFF.

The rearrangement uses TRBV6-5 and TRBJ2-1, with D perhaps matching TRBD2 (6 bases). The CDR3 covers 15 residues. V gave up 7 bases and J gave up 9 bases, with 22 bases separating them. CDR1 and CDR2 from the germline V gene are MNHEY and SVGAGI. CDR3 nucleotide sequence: TGTGCCAGCAAGAAAGACAGTCTCGTGGGGGGTGAGCAGTTCTTC. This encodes CASKKDSLVGGEQFF.

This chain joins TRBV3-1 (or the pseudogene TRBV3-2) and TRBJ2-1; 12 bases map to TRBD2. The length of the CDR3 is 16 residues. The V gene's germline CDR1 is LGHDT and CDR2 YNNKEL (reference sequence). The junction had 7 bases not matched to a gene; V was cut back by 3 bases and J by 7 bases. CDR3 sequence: CASSHRTSGVGNEQFF. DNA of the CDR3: TGTGCCAGCAGCCACCGGACTAGCGGGGTAGGGAATGAGCAGTTCTTC.

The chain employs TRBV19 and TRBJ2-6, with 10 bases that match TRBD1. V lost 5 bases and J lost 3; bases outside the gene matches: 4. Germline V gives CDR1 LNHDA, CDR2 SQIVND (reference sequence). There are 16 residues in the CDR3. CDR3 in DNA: TGTGCCAGTAGTGAGGACAGGGGGATTGGGGCCAACGTCCTGACTTTC. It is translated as CASSEDRGIGANVLTF.

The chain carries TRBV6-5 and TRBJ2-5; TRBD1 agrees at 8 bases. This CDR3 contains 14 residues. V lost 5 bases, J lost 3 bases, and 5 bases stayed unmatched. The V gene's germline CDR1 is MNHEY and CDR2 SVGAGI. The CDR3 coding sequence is TGTGCCAGCAGTCCGACGACAGGGGAAGAGACCCAGTACTTC. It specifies CASSPTTGEETQYF.

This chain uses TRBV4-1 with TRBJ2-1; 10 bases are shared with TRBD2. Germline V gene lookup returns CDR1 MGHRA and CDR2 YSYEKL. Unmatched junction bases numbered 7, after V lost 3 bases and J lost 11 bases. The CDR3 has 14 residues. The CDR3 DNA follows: TGCGCCAGCAGCCAGGGATTAGCGGGGGGAAAGCAGTTCTTC. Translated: CASSQGLAGGKQFF.

CDR3 nucleotide sequence: TGTGCCAGCGGGGCTGGGAACACTGAAGCTTTCTTT. It specifies CASGAGNTEAFF. V gene TRBV5-6 combines with J gene TRBJ1-1, with D possibly being TRBD1 (5 bases). Germline V CDR1 and CDR2: SGHDT, YYEEEE. The CDR3 has 12 residues. V lost 7 bases and J 1 base, leaving 8 bases between the germline ends.

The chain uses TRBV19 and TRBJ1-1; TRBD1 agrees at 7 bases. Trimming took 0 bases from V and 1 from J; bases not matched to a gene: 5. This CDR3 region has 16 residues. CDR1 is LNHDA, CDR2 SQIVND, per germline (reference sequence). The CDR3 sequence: CASSIDGGQRNTEAFF. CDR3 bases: TGTGCCAGTAGTATAGACGGGGGACAGAGGAACACTGAAGCTTTCTTT.

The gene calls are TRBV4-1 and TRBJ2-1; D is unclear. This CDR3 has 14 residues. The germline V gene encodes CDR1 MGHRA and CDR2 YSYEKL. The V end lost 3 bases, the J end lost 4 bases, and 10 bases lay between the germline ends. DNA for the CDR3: TGCGCCAGCAGCCAGACCCGACTTTACAATGAGCAGTTCTTC. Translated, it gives CASSQTRLYNEQFF.

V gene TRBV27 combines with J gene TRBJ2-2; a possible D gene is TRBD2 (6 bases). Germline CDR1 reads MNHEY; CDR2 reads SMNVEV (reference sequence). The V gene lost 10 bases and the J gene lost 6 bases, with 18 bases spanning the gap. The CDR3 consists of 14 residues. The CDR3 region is CATAVGSSAGELFF. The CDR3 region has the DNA TGTGCCACAGCGGTGGGCTCTAGCGCCGGGGAGCTGTTTTTT.

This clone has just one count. This chain's CDR3 is CASSPWGTQTSYEQYF. The CDR3 region has the DNA TGTGCCAGCAGCCCTTGGGGGACTCAGACATCCTACGAGCAGTACTTC. V and J are TRBV7-9 and TRBJ2-7; possibly TRBD2 for D (6 bases). Germline V CDR1 and CDR2: SEHNR, FQNEAQ (reference sequence). Trimming pared 5 bases from V and 1 base from J, leaving 18 bases between. This CDR3 is built from 16 residues.

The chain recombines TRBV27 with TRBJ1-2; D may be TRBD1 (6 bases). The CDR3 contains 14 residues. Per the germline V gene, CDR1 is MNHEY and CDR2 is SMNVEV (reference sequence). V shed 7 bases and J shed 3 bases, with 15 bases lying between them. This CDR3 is CASKRGGRDYGYTF. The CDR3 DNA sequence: TGTGCCAGCAAAAGGGGGGGGCGCGACTATGGCTACACCTTC.

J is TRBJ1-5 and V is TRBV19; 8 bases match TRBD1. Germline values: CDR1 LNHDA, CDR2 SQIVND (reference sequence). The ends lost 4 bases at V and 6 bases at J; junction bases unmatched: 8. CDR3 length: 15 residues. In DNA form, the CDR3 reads TGTGCCAGTAGTACCCTGGACAGGGAGGGTCAGCCCCAGCATTTT. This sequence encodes CASSTLDREGQPQHF.

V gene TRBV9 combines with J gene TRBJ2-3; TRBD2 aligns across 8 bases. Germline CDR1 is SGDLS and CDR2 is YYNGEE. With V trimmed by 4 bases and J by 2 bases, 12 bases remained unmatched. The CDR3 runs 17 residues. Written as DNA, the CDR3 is TGTGCCAGCAGCTTCCGGGGGGGGGTCACCCCCACAGATACGCAGTATTTT. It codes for CASSFRGGVTPTDTQYF.

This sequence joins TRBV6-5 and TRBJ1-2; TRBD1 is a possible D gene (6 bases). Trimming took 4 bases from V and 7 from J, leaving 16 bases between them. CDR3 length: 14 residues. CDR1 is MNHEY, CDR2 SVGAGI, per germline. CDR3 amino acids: CASSSSPGGGGYTF. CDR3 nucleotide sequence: TGTGCCAGCAGTTCTTCCCCGGGGGGCGGTGGCTACACCTTC.

CDR3 sequence reads: CASSPREGEAFF. The CDR3 nucleotides read TGTGCCAGCTCTCCTAGGGAGGGTGAAGCTTTCTTT. The chain is built from TRBV18 and TRBJ1-1, with no clear D. The germline V and J ends were trimmed by 6 bases and 7 bases, with 12 bases remaining between them. The CDR3 is 12 residues long. Germline assignment: CDR1 KGHSH and CDR2 LQKENI.

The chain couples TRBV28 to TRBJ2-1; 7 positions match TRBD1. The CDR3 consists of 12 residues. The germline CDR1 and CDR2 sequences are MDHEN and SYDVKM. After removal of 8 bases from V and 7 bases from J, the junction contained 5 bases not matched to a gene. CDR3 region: CASVTGENEQFF. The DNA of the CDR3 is TGTGCCAGCGTAACAGGGGAGAATGAGCAGTTCTTC.

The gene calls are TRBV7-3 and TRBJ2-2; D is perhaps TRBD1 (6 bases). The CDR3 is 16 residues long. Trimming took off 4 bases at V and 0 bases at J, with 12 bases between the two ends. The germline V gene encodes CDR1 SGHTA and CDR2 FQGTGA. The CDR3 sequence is CASSWLDSANTGELFF. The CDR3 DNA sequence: TGTGCCAGCAGCTGGTTGGACAGTGCGAACACCGGGGAGCTGTTTTTT.